This TCR beta chain was sequenced for a study of graft-versus-host responses after intestinal transplantation. Germline loops: CDR1 SGDLS, CDR2 YYNGEE. V lost 3 bases to trimming and J lost 4 bases, with 6 bases between them. The CDR3 covers 12 residues. The method was immunoSEQ multiplex PCR; TCRdb's version includes in-frame clones alone and lacks a portion of them. The data contain about 64,000 clones, 85% to 95% of them singletons. Concerning this clone: Its antigen is as yet unknown.

J is TRBJ2-3 and V is TRBV9; D remains unclear. Sequences were derived from unstimulated CD8+ T cells sorted from spleen or lymph node cells, sampled before transplant. The clonotype comes from a human donor who was the organ donor for an intestinal transplant. The CDR3 DNA follows: TGTGCCAGCAGCGGTGGCTCAGATACGCAGTATTTT. It yields the protein CASSGGSDTQYF.